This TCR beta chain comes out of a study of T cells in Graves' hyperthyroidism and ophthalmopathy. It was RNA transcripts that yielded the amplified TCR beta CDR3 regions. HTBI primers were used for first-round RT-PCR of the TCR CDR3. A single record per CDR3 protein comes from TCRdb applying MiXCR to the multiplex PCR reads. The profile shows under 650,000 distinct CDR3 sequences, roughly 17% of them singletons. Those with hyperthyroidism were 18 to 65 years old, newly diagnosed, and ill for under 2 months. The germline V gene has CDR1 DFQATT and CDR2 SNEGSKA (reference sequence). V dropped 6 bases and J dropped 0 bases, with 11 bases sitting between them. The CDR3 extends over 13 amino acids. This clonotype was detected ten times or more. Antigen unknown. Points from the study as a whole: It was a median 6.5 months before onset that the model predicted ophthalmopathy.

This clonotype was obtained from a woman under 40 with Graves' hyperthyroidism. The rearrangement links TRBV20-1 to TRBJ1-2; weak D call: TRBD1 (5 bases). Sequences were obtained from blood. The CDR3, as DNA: TGCAGTGCCGTCCGGGACTCTAACTATGGCTACACCTTC. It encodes CSAVRDSNYGYTF.